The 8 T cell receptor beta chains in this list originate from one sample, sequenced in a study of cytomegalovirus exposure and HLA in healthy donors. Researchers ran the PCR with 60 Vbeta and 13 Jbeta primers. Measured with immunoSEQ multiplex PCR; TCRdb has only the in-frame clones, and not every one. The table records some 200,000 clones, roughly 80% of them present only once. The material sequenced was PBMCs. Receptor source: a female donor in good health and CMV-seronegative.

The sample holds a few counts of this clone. CDR3 bases: TGTGCCAGCAGCTTACGTCCGGGGGGTGGCTACACCTTC. The encoded protein is CASSLRPGGGYTF. V gene TRBV11-2 combines with J gene TRBJ1-2; D might be TRBD1 (5 bases). The CDR3 is made up of 13 amino acids. The germline V gene encodes CDR1 SGHAT and CDR2 FQNNGV. V was cut by 2 bases and J by 7 bases, with 11 bases left in between.

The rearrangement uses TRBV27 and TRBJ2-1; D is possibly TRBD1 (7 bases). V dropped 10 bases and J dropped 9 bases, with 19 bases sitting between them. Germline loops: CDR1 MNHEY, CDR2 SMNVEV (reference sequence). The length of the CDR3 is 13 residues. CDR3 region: CATLARGRGEQFF. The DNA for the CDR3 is TGTGCCACCTTAGCGAGGGGGCGGGGTGAGCAGTTCTTC.

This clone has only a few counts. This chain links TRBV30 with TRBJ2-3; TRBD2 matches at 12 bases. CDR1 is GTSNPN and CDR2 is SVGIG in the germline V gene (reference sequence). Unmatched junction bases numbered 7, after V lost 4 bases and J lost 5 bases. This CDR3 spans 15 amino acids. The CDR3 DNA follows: TGTGCCTGGAACCCTAGCGGGGGGGCCATAGATACGCAGTATTTT. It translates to CAWNPSGGAIDTQYF.

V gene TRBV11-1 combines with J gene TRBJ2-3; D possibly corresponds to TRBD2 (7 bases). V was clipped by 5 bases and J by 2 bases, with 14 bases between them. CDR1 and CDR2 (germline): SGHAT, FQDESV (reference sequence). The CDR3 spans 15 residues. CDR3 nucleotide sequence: TGTGCCAGCAGCCAAAGGGGGGGCCCCACAGATACGCAGTATTTT. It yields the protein CASSQRGGPTDTQYF. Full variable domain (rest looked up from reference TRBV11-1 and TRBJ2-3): EAEVAQSPRYKITEKSQAVAFWCDPISGHATLYWYRQILGQGPELLVQFQDESVVDDSQLPKDRFSAERLKGVDSTLKIQPAELGDSAMYLCASSQRGGPTDTQYFGPGTRLTVL.

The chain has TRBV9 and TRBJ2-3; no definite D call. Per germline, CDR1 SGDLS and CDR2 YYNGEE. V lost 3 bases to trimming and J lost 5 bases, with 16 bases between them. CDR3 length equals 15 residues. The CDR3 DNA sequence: TGTGCCAGCAGCGAAGTGGGTAGAGGTTTAGATACGCAGTATTTT. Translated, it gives CASSEVGRGLDTQYF. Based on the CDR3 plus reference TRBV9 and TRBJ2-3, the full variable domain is DSGVTQTPKHLITATGQRVTLRCSPRSGDLSVYWYQQSLDQGLQFLIQYYNGEERAKGNILERFSAQQFPDLHSELNLSSLELGDSALYFCASSEVGRGLDTQYFGPGTRLTVL.

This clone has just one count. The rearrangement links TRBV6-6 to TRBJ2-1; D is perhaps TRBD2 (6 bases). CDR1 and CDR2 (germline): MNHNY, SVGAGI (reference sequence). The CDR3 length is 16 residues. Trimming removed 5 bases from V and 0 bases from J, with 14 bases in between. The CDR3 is CASSGLAASSYNEQFF. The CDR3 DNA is TGTGCCAGCAGTGGGTTAGCGGCTAGCTCCTACAATGAGCAGTTCTTC.

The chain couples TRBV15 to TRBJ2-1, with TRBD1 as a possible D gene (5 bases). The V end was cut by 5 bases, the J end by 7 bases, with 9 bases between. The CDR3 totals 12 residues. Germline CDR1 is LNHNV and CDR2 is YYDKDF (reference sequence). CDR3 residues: CATSRQNNEQFF. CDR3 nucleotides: TGTGCCACCAGCCGACAGAATAATGAGCAGTTCTTC.

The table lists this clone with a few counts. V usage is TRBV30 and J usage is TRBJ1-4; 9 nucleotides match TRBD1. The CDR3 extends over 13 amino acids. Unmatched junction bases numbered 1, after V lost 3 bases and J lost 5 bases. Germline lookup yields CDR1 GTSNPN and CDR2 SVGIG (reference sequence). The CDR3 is CAWRGTGNEKLFF. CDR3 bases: TGTGCCTGGAGAGGGACAGGGAATGAAAAACTGTTTTTT.